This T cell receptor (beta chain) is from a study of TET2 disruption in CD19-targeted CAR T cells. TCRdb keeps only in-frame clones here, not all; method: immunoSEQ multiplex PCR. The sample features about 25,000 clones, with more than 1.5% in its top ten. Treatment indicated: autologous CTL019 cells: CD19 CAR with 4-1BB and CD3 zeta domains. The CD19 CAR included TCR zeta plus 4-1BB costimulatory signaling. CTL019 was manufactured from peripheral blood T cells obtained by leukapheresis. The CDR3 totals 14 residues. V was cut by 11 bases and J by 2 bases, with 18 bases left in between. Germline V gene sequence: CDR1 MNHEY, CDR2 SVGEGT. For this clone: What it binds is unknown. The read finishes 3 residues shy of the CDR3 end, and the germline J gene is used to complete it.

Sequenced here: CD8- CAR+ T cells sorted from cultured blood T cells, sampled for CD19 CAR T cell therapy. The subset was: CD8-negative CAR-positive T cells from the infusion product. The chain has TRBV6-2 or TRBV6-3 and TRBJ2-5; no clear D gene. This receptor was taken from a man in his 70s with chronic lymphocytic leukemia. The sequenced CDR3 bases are TGTGCCCGCACTAACCCAGGTATTCAAGAGACC. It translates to CARTNPGIQET. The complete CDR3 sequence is CARTNPGIQETQYF.